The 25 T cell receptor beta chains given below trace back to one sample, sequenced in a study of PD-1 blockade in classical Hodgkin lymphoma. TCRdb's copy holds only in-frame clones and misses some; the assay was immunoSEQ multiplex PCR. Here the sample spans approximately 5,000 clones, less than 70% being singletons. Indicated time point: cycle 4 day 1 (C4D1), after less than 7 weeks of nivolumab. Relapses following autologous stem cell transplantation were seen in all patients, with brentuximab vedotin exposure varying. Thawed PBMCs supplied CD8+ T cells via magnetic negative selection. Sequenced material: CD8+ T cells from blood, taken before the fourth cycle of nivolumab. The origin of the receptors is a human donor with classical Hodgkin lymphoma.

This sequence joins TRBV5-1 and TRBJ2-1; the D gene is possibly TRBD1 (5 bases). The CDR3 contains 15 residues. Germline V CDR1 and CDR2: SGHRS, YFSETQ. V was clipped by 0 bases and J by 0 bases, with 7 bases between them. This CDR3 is CASSLGQSSYNEQFF. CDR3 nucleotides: TGCGCCAGCAGCTTGGGACAGAGCTCCTACAATGAGCAGTTCTTC.

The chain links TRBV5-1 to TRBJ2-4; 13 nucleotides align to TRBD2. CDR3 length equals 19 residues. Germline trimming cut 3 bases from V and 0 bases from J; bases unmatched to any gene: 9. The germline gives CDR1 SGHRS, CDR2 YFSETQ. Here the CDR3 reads CASSSNPGLAGQAKNIQYF. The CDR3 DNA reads TGCGCCAGCAGCTCCAATCCGGGACTAGCGGGACAAGCCAAAAACATTCAGTACTTC.

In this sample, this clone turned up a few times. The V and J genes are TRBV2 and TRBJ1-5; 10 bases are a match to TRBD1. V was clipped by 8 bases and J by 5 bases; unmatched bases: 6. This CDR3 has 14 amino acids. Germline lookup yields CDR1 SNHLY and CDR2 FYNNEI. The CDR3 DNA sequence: TGTGCCAGCGAACCGGACAGGGGGGATCAGCCCCAGCATTTT. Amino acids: CASEPDRGDQPQHF.

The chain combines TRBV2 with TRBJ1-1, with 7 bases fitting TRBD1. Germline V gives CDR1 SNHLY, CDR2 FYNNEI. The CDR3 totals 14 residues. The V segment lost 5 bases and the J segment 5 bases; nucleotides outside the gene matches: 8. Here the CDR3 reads CASSPDSRGTEAFF. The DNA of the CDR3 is TGTGCCAGCAGTCCGGACAGCAGGGGGACTGAAGCTTTCTTT.

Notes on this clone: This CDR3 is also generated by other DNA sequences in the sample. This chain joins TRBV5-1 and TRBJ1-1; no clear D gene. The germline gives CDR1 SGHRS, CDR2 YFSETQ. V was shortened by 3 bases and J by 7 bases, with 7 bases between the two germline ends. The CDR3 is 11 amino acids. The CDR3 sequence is CASSYGVEAFF. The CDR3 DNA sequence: TGCGCCAGCAGCTACGGGGTTGAAGCTTTCTTT.

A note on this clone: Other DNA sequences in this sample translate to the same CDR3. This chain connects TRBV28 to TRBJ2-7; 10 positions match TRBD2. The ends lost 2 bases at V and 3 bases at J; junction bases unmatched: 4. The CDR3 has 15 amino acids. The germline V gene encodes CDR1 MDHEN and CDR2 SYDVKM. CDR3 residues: CASSLTASGSYEQYF. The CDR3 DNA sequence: TGTGCCAGCAGTTTAACGGCTAGCGGGAGCTACGAGCAGTACTTC.

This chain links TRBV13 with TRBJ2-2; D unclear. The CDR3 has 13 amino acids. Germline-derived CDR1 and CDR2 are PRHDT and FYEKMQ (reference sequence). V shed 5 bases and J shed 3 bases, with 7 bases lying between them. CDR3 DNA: TGTGCCAGCAGCAATCAATACACCGGGGAGCTGTTTTTT. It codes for CASSNQYTGELFF.

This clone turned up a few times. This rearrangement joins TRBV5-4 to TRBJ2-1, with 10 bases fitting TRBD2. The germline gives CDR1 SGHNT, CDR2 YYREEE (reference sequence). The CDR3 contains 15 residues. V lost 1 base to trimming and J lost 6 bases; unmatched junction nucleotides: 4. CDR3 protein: CASSLWSSGSNEQFF. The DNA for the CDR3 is TGTGCCAGCAGCTTGTGGTCTAGCGGGAGCAATGAGCAGTTCTTC. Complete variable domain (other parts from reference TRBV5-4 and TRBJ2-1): ETGVTQSPTHLIKTRGQQVTLRCSSQSGHNTVSWYQQALGQGPQFIFQYYREEENGRGNFPPRFSGLQFPNYSSELNVNALELDDSALYLCASSLWSSGSNEQFFGPGTRLTVL.

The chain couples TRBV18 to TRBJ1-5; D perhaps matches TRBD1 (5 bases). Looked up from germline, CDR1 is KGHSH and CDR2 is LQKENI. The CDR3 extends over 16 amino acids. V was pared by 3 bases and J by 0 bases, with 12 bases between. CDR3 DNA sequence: TGTGCCAGCTCACCGTATGGGACCCATAGCAATCAGCCCCAGCATTTT. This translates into CASSPYGTHSNQPQHF. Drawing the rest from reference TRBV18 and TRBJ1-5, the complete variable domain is NAGVMQNPRHLVRRRGQEARLRCSPMKGHSHVYWYRQLPEEGLKFMVYLQKENIIDESGMPKERFSAEFPKEGPSILRIQQVVRGDSAAYFCASSPYGTHSNQPQHFGDGTRLSIL.

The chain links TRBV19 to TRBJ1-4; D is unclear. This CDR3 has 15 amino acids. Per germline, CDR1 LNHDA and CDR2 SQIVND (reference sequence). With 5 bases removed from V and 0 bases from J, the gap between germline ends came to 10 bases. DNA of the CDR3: TGTGCCAGTAGTGCTCGACACTCAACTAATGAAAAACTGTTTTTT. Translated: CASSARHSTNEKLFF.

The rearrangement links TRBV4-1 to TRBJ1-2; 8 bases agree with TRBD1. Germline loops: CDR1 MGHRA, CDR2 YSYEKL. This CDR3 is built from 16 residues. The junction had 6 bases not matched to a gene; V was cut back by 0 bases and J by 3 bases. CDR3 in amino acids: CASSQERQGADYGYTF. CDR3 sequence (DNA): TGCGCCAGCAGCCAAGAGCGTCAGGGGGCTGACTATGGCTACACCTTC.

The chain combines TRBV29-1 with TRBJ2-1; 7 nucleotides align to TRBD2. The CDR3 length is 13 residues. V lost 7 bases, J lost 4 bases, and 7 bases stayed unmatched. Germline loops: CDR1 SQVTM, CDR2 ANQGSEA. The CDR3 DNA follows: TGCAGCGCCGGATGGGGGGGATACAATGAGCAGTTCTTC. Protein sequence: CSAGWGGYNEQFF.

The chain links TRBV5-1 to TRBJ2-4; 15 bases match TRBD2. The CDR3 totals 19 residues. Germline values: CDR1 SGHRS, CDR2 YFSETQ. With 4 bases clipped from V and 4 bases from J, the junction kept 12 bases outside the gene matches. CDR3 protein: CASSANPGLAGGAKNIQYF. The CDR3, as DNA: TGCGCCAGCAGCGCCAACCCGGGACTAGCGGGAGGCGCAAAAAACATTCAGTACTTC.

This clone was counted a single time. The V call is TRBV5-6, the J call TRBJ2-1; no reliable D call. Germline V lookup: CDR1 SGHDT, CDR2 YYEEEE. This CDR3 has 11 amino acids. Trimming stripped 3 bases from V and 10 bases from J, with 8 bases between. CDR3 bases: TGTGCCAGCAGCTCGGCCTTCGAGCAGTTCTTC. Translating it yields CASSSAFEQFF.

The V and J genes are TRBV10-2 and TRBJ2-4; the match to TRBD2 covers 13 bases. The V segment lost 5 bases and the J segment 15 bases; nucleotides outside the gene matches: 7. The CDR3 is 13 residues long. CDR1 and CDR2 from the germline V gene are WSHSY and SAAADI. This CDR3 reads CASSIRTSGSGYF. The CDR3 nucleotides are TGCGCCAGCAGTATACGGACTAGCGGGAGCGGGTACTTC.

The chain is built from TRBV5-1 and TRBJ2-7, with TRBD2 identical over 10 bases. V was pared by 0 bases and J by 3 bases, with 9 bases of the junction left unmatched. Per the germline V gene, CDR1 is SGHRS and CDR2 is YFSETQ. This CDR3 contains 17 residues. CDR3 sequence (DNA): TGCGCCAGCAGCTTGGTCGCGGCTAGCGGGAGTTTCTACGAGCAGTACTTC. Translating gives CASSLVAASGSFYEQYF.

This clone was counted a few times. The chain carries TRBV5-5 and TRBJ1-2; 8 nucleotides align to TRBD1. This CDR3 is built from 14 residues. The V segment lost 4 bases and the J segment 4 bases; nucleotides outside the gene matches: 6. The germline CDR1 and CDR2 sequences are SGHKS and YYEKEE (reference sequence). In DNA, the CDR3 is TGTGCCAGCAGCCCGGAGACAGGGGCCTATGGCTACACCTTC. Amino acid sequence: CASSPETGAYGYTF. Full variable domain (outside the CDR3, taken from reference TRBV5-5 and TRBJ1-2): DAGVTQSPTHLIKTRGQQVTLRCSPISGHKSVSWYQQVLGQGPQFIFQYYEKEERGRGNFPDRFSARQFPNYSSELNVNALLLGDSALYLCASSPETGAYGYTFGSGTRLTVV.

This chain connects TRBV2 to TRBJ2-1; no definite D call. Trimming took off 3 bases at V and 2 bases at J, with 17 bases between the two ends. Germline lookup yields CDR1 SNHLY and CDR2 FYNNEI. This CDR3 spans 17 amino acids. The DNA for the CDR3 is TGTGCCAGCAGTGAGGTTTGGGGTGACGACCCCTACAATGAGCAGTTCTTC. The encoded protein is CASSEVWGDDPYNEQFF.

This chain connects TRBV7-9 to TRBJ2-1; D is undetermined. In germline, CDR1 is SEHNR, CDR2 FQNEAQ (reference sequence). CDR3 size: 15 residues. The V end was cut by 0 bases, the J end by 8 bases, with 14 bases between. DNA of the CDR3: TGTGCCAGCAGCTTAGCCGATACAGAATACTATGAGCAGTTCTTC. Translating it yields CASSLADTEYYEQFF. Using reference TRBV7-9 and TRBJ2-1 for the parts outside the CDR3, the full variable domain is DTGVSQNPRHKITKRGQNVTFRCDPISEHNRLYWYRQTLGQGPEFLTYFQNEAQLEKSRLLSDRFSAERPKGSFSTLEIQRTEQGDSAMYLCASSLADTEYYEQFFGPGTRLTVL.

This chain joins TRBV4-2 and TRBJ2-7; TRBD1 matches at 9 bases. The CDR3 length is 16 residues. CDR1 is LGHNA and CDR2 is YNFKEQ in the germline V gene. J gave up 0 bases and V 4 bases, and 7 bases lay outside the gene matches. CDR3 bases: TGTGCCAGCAGCCCAGAAACACAGGGGGCCTCCTACGAGCAGTACTTC. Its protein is CASSPETQGASYEQYF.

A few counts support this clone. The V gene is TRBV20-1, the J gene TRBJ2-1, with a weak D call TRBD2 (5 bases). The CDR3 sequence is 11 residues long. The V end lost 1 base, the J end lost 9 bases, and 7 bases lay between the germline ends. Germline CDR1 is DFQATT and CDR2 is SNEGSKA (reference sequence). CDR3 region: CSARAGFEQFF. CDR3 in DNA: TGCAGTGCTAGAGCGGGATTTGAGCAGTTCTTC.

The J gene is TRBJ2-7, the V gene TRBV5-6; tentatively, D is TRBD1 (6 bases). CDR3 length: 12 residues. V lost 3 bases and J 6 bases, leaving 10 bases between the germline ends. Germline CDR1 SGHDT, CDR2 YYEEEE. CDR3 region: CASSSDSSEQYF. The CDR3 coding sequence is TGTGCCAGCAGCTCGGACAGCAGCGAGCAGTACTTC.

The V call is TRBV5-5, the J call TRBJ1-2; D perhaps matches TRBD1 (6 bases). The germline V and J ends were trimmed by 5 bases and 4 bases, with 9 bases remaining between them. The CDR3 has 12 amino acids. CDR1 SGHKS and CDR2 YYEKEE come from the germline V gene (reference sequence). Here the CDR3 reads CASSADSYGYTF. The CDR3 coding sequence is TGTGCCAGCAGTGCGGACAGCTATGGCTACACCTTC.

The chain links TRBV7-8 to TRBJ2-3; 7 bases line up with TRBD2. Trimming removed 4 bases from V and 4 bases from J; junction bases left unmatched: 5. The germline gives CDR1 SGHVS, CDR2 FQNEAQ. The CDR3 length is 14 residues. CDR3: CASSYLAASDTQYF. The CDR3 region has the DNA TGTGCCAGCAGCTACCTAGCGGCCTCAGATACGCAGTATTTT.

The CDR3 spells CASSQERGHRNTEAFF. The CDR3 coding sequence is TGCGCCAGCAGCCAAGAGAGGGGCCACCGGAACACTGAAGCTTTCTTT. The gene calls are TRBV4-1 and TRBJ1-1, with D tentatively TRBD1 (5 bases). V was pared by 0 bases and J by 1 base, with 12 bases between. The length of the CDR3 is 16 residues. Germline assignment: CDR1 MGHRA and CDR2 YSYEKL.